Listed below are T cell receptor beta chains from one sample, sequenced in a study of T cell changes during pregnancy in multiple sclerosis. Libraries were prepared by immunoSEQ multiplex PCR; TCRdb keeps only in-frame clonotypes and omits some of them. Among some 70,000 clones listed, less than 95% were seen once. Material: peripheral blood, obtained in the third trimester of pregnancy. The receptors originated from a female donor with multiple sclerosis, enrolled in a pregnancy study. The CDR3 runs from the conserved cysteine through the conserved F or W. D genes are given only for firm matches. Only some rows state a clone size, as once, few, many or a class for expanded clones.

clone_size d_call j_call v_call cdr3_nt cdr3_aa
NA TRBD1 TRBJ2-2 TRBV7-9 TGTGCCAGCAGCCCCAGGTTGCCGAAGGACAGGTCCCCCGGGGAGCTGTTTTTT CASSPRLPKDRSPGELFF
NA NA TRBJ2-7 TRBV7-6 TGTGCCAGCAGCTTAGCTGGGGCGGGGCCCCGCTCCTACGAGCAGTACTTC CASSLAGAGPRSYEQYF
NA NA TRBJ2-7 TRBV19 TGTGCCAGTGGATTAGACATCTCCTACGAGCAGTACTTC CASGLDISYEQYF
NA NA TRBJ2-7 TRBV11-1 TGTGCCAGCAGCTCCACGACAGAGCACTACGAGCAGTACTTC CASSSTTEHYEQYF
few NA TRBJ1-5 TRBV18 TGTGCCAGCTCACCACGGGGGGATGGCAATCAGCCCCAGCATTTT CASSPRGDGNQPQHF
NA TRBD1 TRBJ2-7 TRBV27 TGTGCCAGCAGCGACAGGGGGCCCTACGAGCAGTACTTC CASSDRGPYEQYF
NA TRBD2 TRBJ2-7 TRBV4-2 TGTGCCAGCAGCCAGGGGTTGAGGACTAGCGGGAGTACTGGCCAAACCTACGAGCAGTACTTC CASSQGLRTSGSTGQTYEQYF
NA NA TRBJ2-7 TRBV29-1 TGCAGCGTAGAACAGGGACTGAAGTACTTC CSVEQGLKYF
NA NA TRBJ1-1 TRBV29-1 TGCAGCGTTGCGACAAAGAACACTGAAGCTTTCTTT CSVATKNTEAFF
NA NA TRBJ2-5 TRBV19 TGTGCCAGTAGTATGTCAGGGTGGGAGACCCAGTACTTC CASSMSGWETQYF
NA NA TRBJ2-3 TRBV9 TGTGCCAGCAGCGGGGGGGGCTTGGATACGCAGTATTTT CASSGGGLDTQYF
NA TRBD2 TRBJ2-1 TRBV4-2 TGTGCCAGCAGCCAAGTTTTAGCGGGGGCCGCCTACAATGAGCAGTTCTTC CASSQVLAGAAYNEQFF
NA NA TRBJ1-2 TRBV18 TGTGCCAGCTCACCAGAACAGAGCTATGGCTACACCTTC CASSPEQSYGYTF
NA TRBD2 TRBJ2-1 TRBV18 TGTGCCAGCTCCCGACTAGCGGGAGCTGATGAGCAGTTCTTC CASSRLAGADEQFF
NA TRBD2 TRBJ2-1 TRBV19 TGTGCCAGTAGTAAGGAGGGAGGGACCTACAATGAGCAGTTCTTC CASSKEGGTYNEQFF
once TRBD1 TRBJ2-7 TRBV7-9 TGTGCCAGCAGCCCGGACAGGGGAATCTACGAGCAGTACTTC CASSPDRGIYEQYF
NA TRBD1 TRBJ2-7 TRBV10-1 TGCGCCAGCAGTGAGCCTGCGGACAGGGTCGTTGCCTACGAGCAGTACTTC CASSEPADRVVAYEQYF
NA NA TRBJ1-5 TRBV4-2 TGTGCCAGCAGTTCTGGACAAACTGCGTCGAATCAGCCCCAGCATTTT CASSSGQTASNQPQHF
NA NA TRBJ2-5 TRBV5-1 TGCGCCAGCAGCGTCGGGACTGAAGAGACCCAGTACTTC CASSVGTEETQYF
NA NA TRBJ2-5 TRBV6-6 TGTGCCAGCAGTAGTGTTCCGAGGGAGACCCAGTACTTC CASSSVPRETQYF
NA NA TRBJ2-3 TRBV6-1 TGTGCCAGCAGAGGACTGAGCACAGATACGCAGTATTTT CASRGLSTDTQYF
NA TRBD1 TRBJ2-7 TRBV10-3 TGTGCCATCCTACGACAGGGGAAGTCCGAGCAGTACTTC CAILRQGKSEQYF
NA NA TRBJ1-1 TRBV27 TGTGCCAGCAGGAATACAGGGAACACTGAAGCTTTCTTT CASRNTGNTEAFF
once NA TRBJ1-2 TRBV19 TGTGCCAGTTTTTCATGGGGGGCTAACTATGGCTACACCTTC CASFSWGANYGYTF
NA NA TRBJ2-2 TRBV21-1 TGTGCCAGCAGCAAAGAGTACGGGGTGGACACCGGGGAGCTGTTTTTT CASSKEYGVDTGELFF
NA TRBD2 TRBJ2-2 TRBV27 TGTGCCAGCAGTTTAGGGCTAGCGGGGGTGCTCTCCACCGGGGAGCTGTTTTTT CASSLGLAGVLSTGELFF
NA NA TRBJ2-2 TRBV27 TGTGCCAGCAGTTTATCCTTTCAATCGGCCGGGGAGCTGTTTTTT CASSLSFQSAGELFF
NA NA TRBJ1-3 TRBV5-1 TGCGCCAGCAGCTTGGGGACAGCCTCTGGAAACACCATATATTTT CASSLGTASGNTIYF
NA TRBD2 TRBJ2-1 TRBV6-1 TGTGCCAGCAGTGAAGGCCTAGCGGGAGGCGGCGGGGAGCAGTTCTTC CASSEGLAGGGGEQFF
NA TRBD2 TRBJ2-1 TRBV19 TGTGCCAGTAGACCAACTAGCGGGAGTTTTAATGAGCAGTTCTTC CASRPTSGSFNEQFF
NA NA TRBJ2-3 TRBV19 TGTGCCAGTAGTATGACAGCCACTACAGATACGCAGTATTTT CASSMTATTDTQYF
NA TRBD2 TRBJ2-7 TRBV20-1 TGCAGTGCTGGGAGGGCTCACGAGCAGTACTTC CSAGRAHEQYF
NA TRBD1 TRBJ2-3 TRBV6-6 TGTGCCAGCACTAAGGGACAGGGGGGCACAGATACGCAGTATTTT CASTKGQGGTDTQYF
NA TRBD2 TRBJ2-5 TRBV7-9 TGTGCCAGCAGCCCTCTAGCGGGGGGCGGCGAAGAGACCCAGTACTTC CASSPLAGGGEETQYF
once TRBD1 TRBJ1-1 TRBV5-1 TGCGCCAGCAGCGATGTCCCCCGGACAGGGGGCCGGGTGACTGAAGCTTTCTTT CASSDVPRTGGRVTEAFF
NA NA TRBJ2-2 TRBV11-2 TGTGCCAGCAGCTTCGCCGGGGGTAGCGTTGGGGAGCTGTTTTTT CASSFAGGSVGELFF
once NA TRBJ2-7 TRBV6-5 TGTGCCAGCAGTTACTCGAGCCAGGGGTCTTACGAGCAGTACTTC CASSYSSQGSYEQYF
few TRBD2 TRBJ2-3 TRBV30 TGTGCCAGCCGTGCGGCTAGCGGAGCAGATACGCAGTATTTT CASRAASGADTQYF
NA TRBD1 TRBJ1-3 TRBV30 TGTGCCGGGGACAGGCGGTTTGGAAACACCATATATTTT CAGDRRFGNTIYF
few NA TRBJ1-1 TRBV5-1 TGCGCCAGCAGGGATACAGGGACGCGGGAAGCTTTCTTT CASRDTGTREAFF
NA NA TRBJ1-1 TRBV7-9 TGTGCCAGCAGCTCCTCTACAGAGAACACTGAAGCTTTCTTT CASSSSTENTEAFF
NA TRBD1 TRBJ2-7 TRBV27 TGTGCCAGCAGTCTCGGACAGGGGCTTTGGGAGCAGTACTTC CASSLGQGLWEQYF
NA NA TRBJ2-7 TRBV4-1 TGCGCCAGCAGCCAAGGGGGGGGCCTTCTAATCGAGCAGTACTTC CASSQGGGLLIEQYF
once NA TRBJ2-5 TRBV19 TGTGCCAGTATGGGCGGGGTCTCTGAAACCCAGTACTTC CASMGGVSETQYF
NA TRBD2 TRBJ2-5 TRBV5-1 TGCGCCAGCAGCTCCTTGGCGGGGGGGAAAGAGACCCAGTACTTC CASSSLAGGKETQYF
NA TRBD1 TRBJ1-2 TRBV19 TGTGCCAGTACCTCATCGGACAGGGGCGTGATGTATGGCTACACCTTC CASTSSDRGVMYGYTF
NA NA TRBJ2-5 TRBV30 TGTGCCTGGAGTAAATCCCTCAAACTAGTATCTACCCAGTACTTC CAWSKSLKLVSTQYF
NA TRBD1 TRBJ2-1 TRBV7-8 TGTGCCAGCAGCTTAAGGACAGGGCTGAATGAGCAGTTCTTC CASSLRTGLNEQFF
NA TRBD1 TRBJ1-2 TRBV2 TGTGCCAGCAGTGAATTACTGGGGACAGCTAACTATGGCTACACCTTC CASSELLGTANYGYTF
NA TRBD1 TRBJ2-1 TRBV2 TGTGCCAGCAGTGAATTTGCGACAGGGTACAATGAGCAGTTCTTC CASSEFATGYNEQFF
NA NA TRBJ2-2 TRBV7-7 TGTGCCAGCAGCCCAACCGGGGTTGCGAACACCGGGGAGCTGTTTTTT CASSPTGVANTGELFF
NA NA TRBJ1-3 TRBV10-3 TGTGCCATCGGGTCAGGGTCCCTCTCTGGAAACACCATATATTTT CAIGSGSLSGNTIYF
NA NA TRBJ1-2 TRBV7-9 TGTGCCAGCAGCCGAATACAACACAACTATGGCTACACCTTC CASSRIQHNYGYTF
NA TRBD1 TRBJ1-2 TRBV10-1 TGCGCCAGCAGTCACAGTACAGGGGTCTATGGCTACACCTTC CASSHSTGVYGYTF
NA NA TRBJ2-7 TRBV10-1 TGCGCCAGCAGTGATCAAGCGGGTTTCGCCTACGAGCAGTACTTC CASSDQAGFAYEQYF